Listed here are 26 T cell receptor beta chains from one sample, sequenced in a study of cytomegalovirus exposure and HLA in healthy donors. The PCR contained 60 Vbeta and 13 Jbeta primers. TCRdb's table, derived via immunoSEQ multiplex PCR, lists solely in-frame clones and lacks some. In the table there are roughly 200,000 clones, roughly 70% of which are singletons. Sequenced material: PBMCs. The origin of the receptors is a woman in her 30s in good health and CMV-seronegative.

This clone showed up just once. This chain's CDR3 is CASSEDGGTEAFF. The CDR3 region has the DNA TGTGCCAGCAGCGAAGATGGCGGGACTGAAGCTTTCTTT. The chain links TRBV7-3 to TRBJ1-1; no clear D gene. Germline lookup yields CDR1 SGHTA and CDR2 FQGTGA. There are 13 residues in the CDR3. V lost 5 bases and J 5 bases, leaving 12 bases between the germline ends.

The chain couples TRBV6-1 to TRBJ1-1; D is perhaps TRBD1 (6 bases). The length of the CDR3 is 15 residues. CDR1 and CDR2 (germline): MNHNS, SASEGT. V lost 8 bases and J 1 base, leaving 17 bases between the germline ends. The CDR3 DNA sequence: TGTGCCAGCCTTCCCCCAGGGGAAGCGAACACTGAAGCTTTCTTT. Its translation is CASLPPGEANTEAFF.

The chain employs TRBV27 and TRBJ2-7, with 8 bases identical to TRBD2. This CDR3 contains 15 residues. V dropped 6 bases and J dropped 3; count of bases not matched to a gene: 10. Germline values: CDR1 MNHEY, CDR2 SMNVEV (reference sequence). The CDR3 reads CASSPTSGAHYEQYF. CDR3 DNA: TGTGCCAGCAGCCCTACTAGCGGAGCCCACTACGAGCAGTACTTC.

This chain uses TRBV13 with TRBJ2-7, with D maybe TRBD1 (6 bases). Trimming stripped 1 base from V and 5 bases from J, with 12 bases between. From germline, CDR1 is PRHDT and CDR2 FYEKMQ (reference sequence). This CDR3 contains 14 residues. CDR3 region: CASSLALGGNEQYF. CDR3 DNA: TGTGCCAGCAGCTTAGCACTAGGGGGTAACGAGCAGTACTTC.

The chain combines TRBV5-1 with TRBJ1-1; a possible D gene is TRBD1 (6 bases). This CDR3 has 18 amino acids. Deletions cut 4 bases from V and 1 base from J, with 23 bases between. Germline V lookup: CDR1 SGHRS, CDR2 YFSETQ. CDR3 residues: CASSEGGLGASPNTEAFF. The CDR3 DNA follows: TGCGCCAGCAGCGAAGGCGGCTTGGGGGCCTCCCCGAACACTGAAGCTTTCTTT.

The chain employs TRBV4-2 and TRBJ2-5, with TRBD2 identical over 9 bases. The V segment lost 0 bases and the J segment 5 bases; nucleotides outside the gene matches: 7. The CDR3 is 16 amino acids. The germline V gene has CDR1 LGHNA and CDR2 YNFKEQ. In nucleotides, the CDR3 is TGTGCCAGCAGCCAAGATGTAGCGGGAGTACGGGAGACCCAGTACTTC. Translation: CASSQDVAGVRETQYF.

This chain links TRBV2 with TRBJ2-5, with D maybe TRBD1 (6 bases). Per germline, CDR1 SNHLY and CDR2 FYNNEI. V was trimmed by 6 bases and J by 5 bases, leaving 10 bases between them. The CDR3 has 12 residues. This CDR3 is CASSDRSETQYF. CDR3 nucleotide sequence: TGTGCCAGCAGCGACAGGTCGGAGACCCAGTACTTC.

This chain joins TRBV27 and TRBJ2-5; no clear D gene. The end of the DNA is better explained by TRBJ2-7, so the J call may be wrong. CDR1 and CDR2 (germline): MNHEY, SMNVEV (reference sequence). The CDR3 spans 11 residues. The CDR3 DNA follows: TGTGCCAGCAGCCATAAGTACGAGCAGTACTTC. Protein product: CASSHKYEQYF.

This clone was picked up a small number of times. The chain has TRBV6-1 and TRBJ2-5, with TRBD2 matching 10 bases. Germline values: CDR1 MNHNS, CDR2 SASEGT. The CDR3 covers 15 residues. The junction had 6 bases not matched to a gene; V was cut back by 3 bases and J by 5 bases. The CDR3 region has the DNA TGTGCCAGCAGTGAGTTAGCGGGGGGAGTGGAGACCCAGTACTTC. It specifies CASSELAGGVETQYF.

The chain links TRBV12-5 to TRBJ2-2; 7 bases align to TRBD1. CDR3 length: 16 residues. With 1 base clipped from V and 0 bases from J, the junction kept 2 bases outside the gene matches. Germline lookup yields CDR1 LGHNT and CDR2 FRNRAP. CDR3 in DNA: TGTGCTAGTGGTTTGGGGCAGGGGGCGAACACCGGGGAGCTGTTTTTT. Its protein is CASGLGQGANTGELFF. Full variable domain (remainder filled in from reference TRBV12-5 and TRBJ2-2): DARVTQTPRHKVTEMGQEVTMRCQPILGHNTVFWYRQTMMQGLELLAYFRNRAPLDDSGMPKDRFSAEMPDATLATLKIQPSEPRDSAVYFCASGLGQGANTGELFFGEGSRLTVL.

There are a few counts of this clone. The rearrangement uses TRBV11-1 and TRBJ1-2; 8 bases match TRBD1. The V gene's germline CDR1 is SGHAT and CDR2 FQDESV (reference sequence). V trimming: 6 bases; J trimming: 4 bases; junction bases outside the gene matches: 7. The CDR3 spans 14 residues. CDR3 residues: CASSSGQGRYGYTF. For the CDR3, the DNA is TGTGCCAGCAGTTCCGGACAGGGCCGCTATGGCTACACCTTC.

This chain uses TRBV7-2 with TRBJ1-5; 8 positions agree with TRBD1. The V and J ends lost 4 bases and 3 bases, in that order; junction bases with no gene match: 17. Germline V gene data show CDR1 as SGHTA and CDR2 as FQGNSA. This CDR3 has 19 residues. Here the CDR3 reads CASSSRQGTNPTVNQPQHF. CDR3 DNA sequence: TGTGCCAGCAGCTCCAGACAGGGGACGAACCCGACAGTCAATCAGCCCCAGCATTTT.

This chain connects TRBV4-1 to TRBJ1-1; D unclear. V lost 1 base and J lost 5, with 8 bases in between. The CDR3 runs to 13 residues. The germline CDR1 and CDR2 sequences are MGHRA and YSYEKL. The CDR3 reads CASSQAIGTEAFF. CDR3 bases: TGCGCCAGCAGCCAAGCAATCGGGACTGAAGCTTTCTTT.

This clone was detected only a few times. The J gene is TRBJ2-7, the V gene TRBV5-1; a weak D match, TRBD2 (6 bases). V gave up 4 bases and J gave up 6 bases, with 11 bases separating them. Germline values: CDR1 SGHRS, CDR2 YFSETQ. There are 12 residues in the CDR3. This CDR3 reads CASSPGEGEQYF. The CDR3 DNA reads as TGCGCCAGCAGCCCGGGAGAGGGCGAGCAGTACTTC.

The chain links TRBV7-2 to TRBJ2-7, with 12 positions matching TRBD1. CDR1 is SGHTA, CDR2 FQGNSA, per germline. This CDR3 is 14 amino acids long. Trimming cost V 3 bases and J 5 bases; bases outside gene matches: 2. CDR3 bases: TGTGCCAGCAGCTTCGGGACAGGGGGCGACGAGCAGTACTTC. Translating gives CASSFGTGGDEQYF.

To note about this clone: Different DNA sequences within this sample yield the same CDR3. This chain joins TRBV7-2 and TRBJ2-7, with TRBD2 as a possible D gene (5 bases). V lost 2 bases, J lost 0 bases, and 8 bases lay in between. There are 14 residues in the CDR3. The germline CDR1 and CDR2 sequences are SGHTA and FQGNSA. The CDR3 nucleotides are TGTGCCAGCAGCTTAACGGGGAGCTCCTACGAGCAGTACTTC. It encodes CASSLTGSSYEQYF.

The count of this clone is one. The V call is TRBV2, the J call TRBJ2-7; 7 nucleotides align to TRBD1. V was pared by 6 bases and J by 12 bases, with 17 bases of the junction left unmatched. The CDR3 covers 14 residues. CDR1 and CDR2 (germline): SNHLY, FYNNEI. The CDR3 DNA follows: TGTGCCAGCAGCACCTCGAGGGACAGCTGTGAGTTGTACTTC. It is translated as CASSTSRDSCELYF. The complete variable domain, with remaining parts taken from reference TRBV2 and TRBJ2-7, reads EPEVTQTPSHQVTQMGQEVILRCVPISNHLYFYWYRQILGQKVEFLVSFYNNEISEKSEIFDDQFSVERPDGSNFTLKIRSTKLEDSAMYFCASSTSRDSCELYFGPGTRLTVT.

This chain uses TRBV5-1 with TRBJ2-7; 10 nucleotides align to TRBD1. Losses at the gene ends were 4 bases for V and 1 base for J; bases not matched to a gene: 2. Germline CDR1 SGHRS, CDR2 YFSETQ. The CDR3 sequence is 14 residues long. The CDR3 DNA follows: TGCGCCAGCAGCATGGGACAGGGGTCCTACGAGCAGTACTTC. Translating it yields CASSMGQGSYEQYF.

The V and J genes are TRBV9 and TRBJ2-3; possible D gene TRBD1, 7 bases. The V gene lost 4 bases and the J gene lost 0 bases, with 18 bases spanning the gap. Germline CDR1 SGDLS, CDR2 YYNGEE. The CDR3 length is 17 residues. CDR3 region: CASSSSGGGPSTDTQYF. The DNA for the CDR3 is TGTGCCAGCAGCTCAAGTGGAGGGGGCCCCAGCACAGATACGCAGTATTTT.

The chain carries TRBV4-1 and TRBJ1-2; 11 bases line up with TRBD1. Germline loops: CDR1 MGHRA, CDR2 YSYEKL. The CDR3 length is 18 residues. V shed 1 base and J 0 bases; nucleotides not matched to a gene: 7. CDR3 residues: CASSQAYRDRGSNYGYTF. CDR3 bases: TGCGCCAGCAGCCAAGCGTACCGGGACAGGGGGTCTAACTATGGCTACACCTTC.

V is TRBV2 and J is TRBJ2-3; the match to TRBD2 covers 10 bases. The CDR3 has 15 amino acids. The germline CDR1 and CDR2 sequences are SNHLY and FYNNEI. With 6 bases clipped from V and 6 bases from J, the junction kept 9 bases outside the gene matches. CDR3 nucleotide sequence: TGTGCCAGCAGCGTCACTAGCGGGGCGGGGGATACGCAGTATTTT. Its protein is CASSVTSGAGDTQYF.

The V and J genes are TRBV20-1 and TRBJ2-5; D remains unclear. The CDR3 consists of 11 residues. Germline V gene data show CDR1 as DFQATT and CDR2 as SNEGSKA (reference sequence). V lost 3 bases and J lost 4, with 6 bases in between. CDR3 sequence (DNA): TGCAGTGCTAGGGTCGGAGAGACCCAGTACTTC. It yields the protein CSARVGETQYF.

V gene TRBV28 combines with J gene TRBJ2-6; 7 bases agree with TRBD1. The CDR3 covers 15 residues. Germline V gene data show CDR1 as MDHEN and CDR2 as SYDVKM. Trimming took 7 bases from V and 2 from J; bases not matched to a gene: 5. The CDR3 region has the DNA TGTGCCAGCACTTTCAGGGGGACTGGGGCCAACGTCCTGACTTTC. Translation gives CASTFRGTGANVLTF.

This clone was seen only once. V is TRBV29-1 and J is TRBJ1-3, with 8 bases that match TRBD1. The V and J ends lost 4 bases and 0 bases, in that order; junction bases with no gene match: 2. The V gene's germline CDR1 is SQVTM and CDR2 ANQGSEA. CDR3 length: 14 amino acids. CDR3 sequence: CSVGDRGSGNTIYF. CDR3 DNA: TGCAGCGTTGGTGACAGGGGCTCTGGAAACACCATATATTTT.

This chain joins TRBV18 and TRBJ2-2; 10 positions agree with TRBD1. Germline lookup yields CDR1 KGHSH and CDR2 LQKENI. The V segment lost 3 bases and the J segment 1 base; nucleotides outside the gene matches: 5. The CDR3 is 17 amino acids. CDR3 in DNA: TGTGCCAGCTCACCTGCGGGACAGGGGATGAACACCGGGGAGCTGTTTTTT. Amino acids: CASSPAGQGMNTGELFF.

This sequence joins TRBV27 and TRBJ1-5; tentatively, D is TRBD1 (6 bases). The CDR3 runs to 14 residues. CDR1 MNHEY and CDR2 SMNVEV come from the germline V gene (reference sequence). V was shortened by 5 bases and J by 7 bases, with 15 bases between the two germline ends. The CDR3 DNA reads TGTGCCAGCAGTCCCCGGGACAAGGTACAGCCCCAGCATTTT. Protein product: CASSPRDKVQPQHF.